The 5 T cell receptor beta chains in this list originate from one sample, sequenced in a study of PD-L1 blockade in urothelial cancer. Clones were read by immunoSEQ multiplex PCR, and TCRdb kept only the in-frame ones, dropping some. The profile covers tens of thousands of clones, with 82% appearing a single time and approximately 1.7% taken by the ten largest. Regarding time point: pretreatment peripheral blood. The sample in question was PBMCs, obtained around atezolizumab (anti-PD-L1) treatment. Receptors originate from a man aged 45-65 years with urothelial cancer.

This chain's CDR3 is CSVRGSYGYTF. CDR3 nucleotides: TGCAGCGTACGAGGGTCCTATGGCTACACCTTC. The chain employs TRBV29-1 and TRBJ1-2; D unresolved. The CDR3 is 11 amino acids. Germline values: CDR1 SQVTM, CDR2 ANQGSEA. The ends were cut back, 6 bases at V and 4 bases at J, with 9 bases in the middle.

The chain couples TRBV4-2 to TRBJ2-2, with TRBD1 identical over 7 bases. This CDR3 is 16 amino acids long. The V gene end was trimmed by 4 bases and the J gene end by 4 bases; junction bases not matched to a gene: 9. The germline gives CDR1 LGHNA, CDR2 YNFKEQ. The CDR3 sequence: CASSPGQTVTTGELFF. The CDR3 nucleotides are TGTGCCAGCAGCCCGGGACAGACCGTAACCACCGGGGAGCTGTTTTTT.

This rearrangement joins TRBV11-1 to TRBJ1-6, with 7 bases identical to TRBD1. The CDR3 sequence is 12 residues long. Looked up from germline, CDR1 is SGHAT and CDR2 is FQDESV (reference sequence). Trimming cost V 5 bases and J 9 bases; bases outside gene matches: 1. CDR3 loop: CASSRDSSPLHF. Written as DNA, the CDR3 is TGTGCCAGCAGCCGGGACAGTTCACCCCTCCACTTT.

The rearrangement joins TRBV28 to TRBJ1-3; 9 positions match TRBD1. Germline CDR1 reads MDHEN; CDR2 reads SYDVKM. Trimming removed 7 bases from V and 2 bases from J; junction bases left unmatched: 3. The CDR3 runs 14 residues. CDR3 nucleotides: TGTGCCAGCACCGGGACAGGGCCTGGAAACACCATATATTTT. Protein: CASTGTGPGNTIYF. Drawing the rest from reference TRBV28 and TRBJ1-3, the complete variable domain is DVKVTQSSRYLVKRTGEKVFLECVQDMDHENMFWYRQDPGLGLRLIYFSYDVKMKEKGDIPEGYSVSREKKERFSLILESASTNQTSMYLCASTGTGPGNTIYFGEGSWLTVV.

Concerning this clone itself: The junction and the germline gene differ at one end; a read error may be behind it. The chain joins TRBV7-7 to TRBJ2-5; the match to TRBD2 covers 12 bases. Germline V lookup: CDR1 SSHAT, CDR2 FNYEAQ (reference sequence). There are 15 residues in the CDR3. The CDR3 DNA sequence: TGTGCTAGCAGCGAAACTAGCGGGAGGTTTGAGACCCAGTACTTC. Translating it yields CASSETSGRFETQYF.